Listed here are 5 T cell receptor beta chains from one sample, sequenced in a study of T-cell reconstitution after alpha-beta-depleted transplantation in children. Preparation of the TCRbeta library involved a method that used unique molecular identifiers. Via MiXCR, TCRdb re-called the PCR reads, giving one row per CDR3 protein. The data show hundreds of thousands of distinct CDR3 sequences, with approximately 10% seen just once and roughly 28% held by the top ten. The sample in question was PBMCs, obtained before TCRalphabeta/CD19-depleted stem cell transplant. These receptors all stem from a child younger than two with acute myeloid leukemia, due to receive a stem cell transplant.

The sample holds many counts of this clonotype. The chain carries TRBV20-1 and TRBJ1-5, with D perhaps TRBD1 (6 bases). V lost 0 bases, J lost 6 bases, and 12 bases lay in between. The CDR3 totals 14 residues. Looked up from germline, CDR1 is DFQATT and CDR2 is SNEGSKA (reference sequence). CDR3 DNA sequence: TGCAGTGCTAGAGATATAGGGGGAGCTCAGCCCCAGCATTTT. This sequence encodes CSARDIGGAQPQHF.

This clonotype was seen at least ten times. The CDR3 region has the DNA TGTGCCAGCAGGCCGAGAGCGGGAGTTTTGGAGACCCAGTACTTC. It encodes CASRPRAGVLETQYF. This chain joins TRBV5-8 and TRBJ2-5, with 8 bases identical to TRBD2. Germline CDR1 is SGHTS and CDR2 is YDEGEE. The V segment lost 5 bases and the J segment 5 bases; nucleotides outside the gene matches: 11. This CDR3 comprises 15 residues.

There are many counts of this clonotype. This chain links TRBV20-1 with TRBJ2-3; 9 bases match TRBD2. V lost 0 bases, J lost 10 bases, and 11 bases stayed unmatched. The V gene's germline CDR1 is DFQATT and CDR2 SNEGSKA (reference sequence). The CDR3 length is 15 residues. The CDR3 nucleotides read TGCAGTGCTAGAGATCGAATAGCGGGAGAGGGATCGCAGTATTTT. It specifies CSARDRIAGEGSQYF.

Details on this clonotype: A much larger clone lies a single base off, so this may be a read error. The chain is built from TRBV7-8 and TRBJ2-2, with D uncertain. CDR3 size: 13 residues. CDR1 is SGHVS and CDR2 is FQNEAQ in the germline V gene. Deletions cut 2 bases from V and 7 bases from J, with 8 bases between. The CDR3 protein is CASSLKYSGELFF. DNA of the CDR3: TGTGCCAGCAGCTTAAAGTACAGCGGGGAGCTGTTTTTT.

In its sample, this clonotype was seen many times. CDR3 nucleotides: TGTGCCAGCAGCTTTCAGGGGACCGATAATTCACCCCTCCACTTT. This sequence encodes CASSFQGTDNSPLHF. The gene calls are TRBV7-2 and TRBJ1-6; TRBD1 is a possible D gene (6 bases). CDR1 SGHTA and CDR2 FQGNSA come from the germline V gene. The CDR3 loop spans 15 amino acids. Trimming took off 3 bases at V and 5 bases at J, with 11 bases between the two ends. Full variable domain (remainder filled in from reference TRBV7-2 and TRBJ1-6): GAGVSQSPSNKVTEKGKDVELRCDPISGHTALYWYRQSLGQGLEFLIYFQGNSAPDKSGLPSDRFSAERTGGSVSTLTIQRTQQEDSAVYLCASSFQGTDNSPLHFGNGTRLTVT.